This T cell receptor beta chain was sequenced in a study of shared clonotypes between healthy human individuals (dated by TCRdb to between 2020 and 2021). About the study as a whole: The cohort comprised a couple of women and three men aged 18 to 49 years. To estimate repertoire size and how much clonotypes are shared between individuals, the study performed deep sequencing of blood TCR repertoires from roughly five healthy adults. Per donor, three plates each were used for CD4 naive and CD4 memory, two for CD8 naive, and one for CD8 memory. Leukapheresis yielded between about 0.94 and 10 billion PBMCs per donor. To increase sequencing depth and limit assay-specific biases, different laboratories used diverse techniques to prepare libraries and sequence TCR repertoires.

Healthy HIV-negative adults with no recently reported acute infections or vaccinations were included as donors. Every donor was a Caucasian adult residing in Nashville, Tennessee, USA. Magnetic negative selection was used to enrich CD4+ T cells, after which naive cells were positively selected on CD45RA and the negative fraction became the memory subset. After blood collection by leukapheresis, PBMCs were isolated using Ficoll-Histopaque density gradient centrifugation and then cryopreserved in the vapor phase of liquid nitrogen. Analytical flow cytometry was used to check the purity and quantity of every magnetically sorted T cell population. Genomic DNA was isolated from each sorted fraction and quantified by UV absorbance on a Nanodrop 2000c. TCR CDR3 regions were amplified from genomic DNA by multiplex PCR using the deep immunoSEQ assay. Extracted genomic DNA from each cell subset was spread evenly across all wells of several immunoSEQ 96-well plates, with each plate serving as a replicate. For sorted subsets, approximately 200 ng of genomic DNA, equivalent to 25,000 to 35,000 T cell genomes, went into each replicate PCR. The purified libraries were quantified using a Qubit 3.0 fluorometer, sized with a Bioanalyzer 2100, and then quantified again using the KAPA Library Quantification kit. Each immunoSEQ 96-well plate was sequenced on its own single-read 150-cycle Illumina NextSeq 550 flow cell. For the original study's pipeline: Because the immunoSEQ output included only junctional sequences and no quality scores, the filtering could not be the same as the filtering used for full-length reads. To assign V/J genes and CDR3, sequences were annotated using PyIR, a Python wrapper for IgBLAST v1.9, with IMGT germline references. Reads were filtered out if the reads had weak V/J assignments (E-value above 1e-6), no CDR3, stop codons, out-of-frame junctions, or ambiguous translated residues. V3J clonotypes were defined as sequences sharing the same inferred V gene, J gene, and CDR3 amino acid sequence. To compute the percentage overlap between repertoires, the number of shared unique clonotypes was divided by the size of the smaller repertoire. Richness of each repertoire was evaluated using RTK rarefaction, the Chao1 estimator, and Recon v2.1 estimates of unobserved clonotypes. Generation probabilities for all TCRbeta clonotypes obtained by the gDNA method from four donors were computed using OLGA. TCRdb stores this immuneACCESS table with in-frame sequences only. Part of the clones is absent; in the studies checked, under half of the shortfall reflects unresolved V genes, and no reason is known for the rest. V and J calls and clone size are given by that table; D and trimming were obtained from the DNA. This sample lists about 2.3 million clones; about 90% were detected once. The ten largest clones capture about 0.41% of the sample.

At the junction V is shortened by 8 bases and J by 7 bases; bases outside the gene matches: 7. In the germline V gene (reference sequence), CDR1 corresponds to LNHNV and CDR2 to YYDKDF. The CDR3 spans 13 residues, from the cysteine through the phenylalanine. Only the CDR3 portion is preserved as DNA: 39 bases, with reading frame beginning at the first base. What the work shows at the level of the full study, not this receptor alone: Around 5.4% of naive CD4, 3% to 4% of naive CD8, approximately 2% of memory CD4, and around 0.42% of memory CD8 clonotypes were shared across a few donors. Estimated clonotype richness was generally larger for naive than for memory subsets. Sampling was restricted to blood, and TCR repertoires in tissues likely differ from the TCR repertoires found in blood. Pairwise subsampling indicated that sequencing depth was expected to affect the degree of clonotype sharing among donors. Incomplete sequencing was indicated by rarefaction of sorted-subset datasets, despite the large sequencing depth. Because the study included a small number of donors, the genetic and exposure-history diversity represented was limited. Compared with non-shared clonotypes, clonotypes shared by all four sorted-subset donors had higher generation probabilities.

As regards this clone: There is no known antigen for this receptor. Base qualities are not provided; no much larger clone lies one nucleotide away.

Sequenced: naive CD4+ T cells from PBMCs. The cell subset or site label on this specimen signifies: CD45RA+ positively selected. The V and J segments used are TRBV15 and TRBJ1-2; 10 central nucleotides agree with TRBD1. The clonotype originates from a man aged 18 to 29 in good health. Some clones in this sample may be carry-over from other donors' samples. The nucleotide sequence reads TGTGCCACCGGCCGGGACAGGGGTTCTGGCTACACCTTC. It translates to CATGRDRGSGYTF.